Detailed here is one T cell receptor beta chain. TCRdb redid the calling of the 5' RACE reads with MiXCR, one entry per CDR3 protein. The table has 1.5 million to 2 million distinct CDR3 sequences, roughly 35% seen once. The sample is drawn from a study of identical twins. The CDR3 length is 15 residues. CDR1 and CDR2 from the germline V gene are DFQATT and SNEGSKA (reference sequence). With 1 base clipped from V and 4 bases from J, the junction kept 7 bases outside the gene matches. Each donor was a healthy Caucasian. The sequence was collected from a newborn girl in good health. The rearrangement joins TRBV20-1 to TRBJ2-7; 10 bases map to TRBD2. Input material: cord blood. CDR3 loop: CSARALAGVRYEQYF. The CDR3 DNA follows: TGCAGTGCTAGAGCCCTAGCGGGAGTAAGGTACGAGCAGTACTTC.